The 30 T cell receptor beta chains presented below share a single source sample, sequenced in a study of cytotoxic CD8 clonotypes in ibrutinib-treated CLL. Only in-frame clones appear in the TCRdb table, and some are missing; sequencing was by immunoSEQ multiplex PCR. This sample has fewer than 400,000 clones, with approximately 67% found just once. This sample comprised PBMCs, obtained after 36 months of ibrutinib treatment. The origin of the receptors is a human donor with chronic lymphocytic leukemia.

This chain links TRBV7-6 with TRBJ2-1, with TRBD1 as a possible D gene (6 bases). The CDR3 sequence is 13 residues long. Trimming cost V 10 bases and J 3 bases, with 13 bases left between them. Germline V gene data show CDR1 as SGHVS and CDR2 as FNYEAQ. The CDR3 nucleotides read TGTGCCATGTCCGGACAGATCTACAATGAGCAGTTCTTC. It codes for CAMSGQIYNEQFF.

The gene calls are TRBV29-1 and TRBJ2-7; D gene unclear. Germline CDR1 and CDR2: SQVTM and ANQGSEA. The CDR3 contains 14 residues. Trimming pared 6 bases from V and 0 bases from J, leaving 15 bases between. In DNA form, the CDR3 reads TGCAGCGTGGCCTCCGCAGCTACCTCCTACGAGCAGTACTTC. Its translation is CSVASAATSYEQYF.

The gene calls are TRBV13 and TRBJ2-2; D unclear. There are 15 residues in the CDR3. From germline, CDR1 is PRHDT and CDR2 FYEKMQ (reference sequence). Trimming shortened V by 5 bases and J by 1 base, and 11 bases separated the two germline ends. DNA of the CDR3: TGTGCCAGCAGCCCCTCACCAGTGAACACCGGGGAGCTGTTTTTT. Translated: CASSPSPVNTGELFF.

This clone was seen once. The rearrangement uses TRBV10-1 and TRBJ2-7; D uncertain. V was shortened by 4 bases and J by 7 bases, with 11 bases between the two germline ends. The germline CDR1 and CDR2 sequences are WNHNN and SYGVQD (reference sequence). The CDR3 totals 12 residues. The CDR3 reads CASSGPTGEQYF. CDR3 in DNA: TGCGCCAGCAGTGGGCCGACTGGGGAGCAGTACTTC.

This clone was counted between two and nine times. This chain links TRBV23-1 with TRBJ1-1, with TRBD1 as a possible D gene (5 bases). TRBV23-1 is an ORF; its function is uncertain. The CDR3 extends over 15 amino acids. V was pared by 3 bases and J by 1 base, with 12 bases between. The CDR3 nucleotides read TGCGCCAGCAGTCAGCGACAGAGTCGGAACACTGAAGCTTTCTTT. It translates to CASSQRQSRNTEAFF.

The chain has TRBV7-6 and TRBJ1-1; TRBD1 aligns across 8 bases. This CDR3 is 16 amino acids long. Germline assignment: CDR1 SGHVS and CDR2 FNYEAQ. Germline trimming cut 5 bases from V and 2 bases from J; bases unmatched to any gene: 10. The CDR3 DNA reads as TGTGCCAGCAGCACGGGACAGGCGGGCCCCAACACTGAAGCTTTCTTT. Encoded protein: CASSTGQAGPNTEAFF. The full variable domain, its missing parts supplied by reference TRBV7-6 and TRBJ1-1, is GAGVSQSPRYKVTKRGQDVALRCDPISGHVSLYWYRQALGQGPEFLTYFNYEAQQDKSGLPNDRFSAERPEGSISTLTIQRTEQRDSAMYRCASSTGQAGPNTEAFFGQGTRLTVV.

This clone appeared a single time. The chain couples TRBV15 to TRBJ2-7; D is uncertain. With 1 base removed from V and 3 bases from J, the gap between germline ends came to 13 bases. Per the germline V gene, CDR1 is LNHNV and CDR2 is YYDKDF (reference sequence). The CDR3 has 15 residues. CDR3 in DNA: TGTGCCACCAGCAGAGGCCACGGCCCCATCTACGAGCAGTACTTC. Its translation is CATSRGHGPIYEQYF.

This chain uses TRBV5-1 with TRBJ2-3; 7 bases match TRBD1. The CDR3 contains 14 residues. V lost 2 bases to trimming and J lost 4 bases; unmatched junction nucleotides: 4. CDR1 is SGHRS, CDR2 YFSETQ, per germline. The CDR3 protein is CASSFGQVADTQYF. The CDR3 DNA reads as TGCGCCAGCAGCTTTGGACAGGTGGCAGATACGCAGTATTTT.

Here the CDR3 reads CAWSGWVVGRLYEQYF. As DNA, the CDR3 is TGTGCCTGGAGTGGGTGGGTGGTGGGACGACTCTACGAGCAGTACTTC. The J gene is TRBJ2-7, the V gene TRBV30; D is tentatively TRBD1 or TRBD2 (5 bases each). The CDR3 totals 16 residues. The germline CDR1 and CDR2 sequences are GTSNPN and SVGIG (reference sequence). The V end lost 1 base, the J end lost 3 bases, and 19 bases lay between the germline ends.

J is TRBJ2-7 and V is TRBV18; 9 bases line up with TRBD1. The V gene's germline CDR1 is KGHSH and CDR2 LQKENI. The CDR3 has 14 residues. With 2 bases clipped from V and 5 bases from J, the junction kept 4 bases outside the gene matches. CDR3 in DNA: TGTGCCAGCTCACCAACAGGGGGCGCGCACGAGCAGTACTTC. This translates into CASSPTGGAHEQYF.

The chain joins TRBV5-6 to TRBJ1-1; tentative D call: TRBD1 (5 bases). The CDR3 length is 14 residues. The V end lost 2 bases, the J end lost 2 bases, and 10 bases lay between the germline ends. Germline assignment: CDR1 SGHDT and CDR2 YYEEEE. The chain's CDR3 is CASSFDSRNTEAFF. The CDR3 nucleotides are TGTGCCAGCAGCTTCGACAGTAGAAACACTGAAGCTTTCTTT.

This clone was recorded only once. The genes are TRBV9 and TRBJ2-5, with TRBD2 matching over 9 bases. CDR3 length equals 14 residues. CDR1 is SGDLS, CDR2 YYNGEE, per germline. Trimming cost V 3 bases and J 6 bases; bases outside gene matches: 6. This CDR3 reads CASSASGTSKTQYF. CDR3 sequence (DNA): TGTGCCAGCAGCGCCTCCGGGACTAGCAAGACCCAGTACTTC.

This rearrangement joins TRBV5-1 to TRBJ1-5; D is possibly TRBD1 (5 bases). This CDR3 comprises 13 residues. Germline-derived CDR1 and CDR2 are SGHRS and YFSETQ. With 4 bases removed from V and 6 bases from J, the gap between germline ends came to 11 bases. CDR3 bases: TGCGCCAGCAGCCTTACAGGAGGTCAGCCCCAGCATTTT. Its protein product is CASSLTGGQPQHF.

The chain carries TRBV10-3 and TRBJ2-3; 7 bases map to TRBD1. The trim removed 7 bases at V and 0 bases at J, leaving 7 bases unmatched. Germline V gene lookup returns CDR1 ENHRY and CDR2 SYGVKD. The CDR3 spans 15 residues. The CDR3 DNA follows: TGTGCCATCACCGCCCGGGACAGTAGCACAGATACGCAGTATTTT. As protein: CAITARDSSTDTQYF.

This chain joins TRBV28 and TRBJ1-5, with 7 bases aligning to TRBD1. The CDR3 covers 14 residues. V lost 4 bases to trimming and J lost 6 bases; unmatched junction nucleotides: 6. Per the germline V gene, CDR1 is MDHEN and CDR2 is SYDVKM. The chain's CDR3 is CASSSQGVPQPQHF. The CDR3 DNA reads TGTGCCAGCAGTTCTCAGGGGGTTCCTCAGCCCCAGCATTTT.

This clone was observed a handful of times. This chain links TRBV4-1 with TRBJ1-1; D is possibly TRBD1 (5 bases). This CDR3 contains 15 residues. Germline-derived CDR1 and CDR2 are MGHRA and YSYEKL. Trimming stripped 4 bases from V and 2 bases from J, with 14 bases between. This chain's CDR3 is CASSRIPGPNTEAFF. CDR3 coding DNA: TGCGCCAGCAGCCGAATCCCGGGACCCAACACTGAAGCTTTCTTT.

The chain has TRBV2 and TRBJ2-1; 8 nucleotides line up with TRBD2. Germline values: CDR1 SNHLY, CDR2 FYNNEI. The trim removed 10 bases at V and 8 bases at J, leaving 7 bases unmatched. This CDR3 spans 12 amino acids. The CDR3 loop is CANSRAGDEQFF. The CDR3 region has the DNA TGTGCCAATTCTCGAGCGGGAGATGAGCAGTTCTTC. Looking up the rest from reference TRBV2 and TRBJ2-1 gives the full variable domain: EPEVTQTPSHQVTQMGQEVILRCVPISNHLYFYWYRQILGQKVEFLVSFYNNEISEKSEIFDDQFSVERPDGSNFTLKIRSTKLEDSAMYFCANSRAGDEQFFGPGTRLTVL.

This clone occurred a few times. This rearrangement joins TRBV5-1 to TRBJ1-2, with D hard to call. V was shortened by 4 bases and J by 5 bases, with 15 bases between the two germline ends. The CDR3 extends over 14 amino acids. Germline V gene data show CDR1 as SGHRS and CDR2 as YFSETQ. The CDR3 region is CASSPDMPLYGYTF. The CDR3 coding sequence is TGCGCCAGCAGCCCCGACATGCCCCTTTATGGCTACACCTTC.

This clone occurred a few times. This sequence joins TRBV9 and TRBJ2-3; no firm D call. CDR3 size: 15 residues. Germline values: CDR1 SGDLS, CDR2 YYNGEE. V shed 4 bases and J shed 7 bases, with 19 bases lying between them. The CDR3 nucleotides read TGTGCCAGCAGCCCTCTGGGTAGGGTACTACATACGCAGTATTTT. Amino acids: CASSPLGRVLHTQYF.

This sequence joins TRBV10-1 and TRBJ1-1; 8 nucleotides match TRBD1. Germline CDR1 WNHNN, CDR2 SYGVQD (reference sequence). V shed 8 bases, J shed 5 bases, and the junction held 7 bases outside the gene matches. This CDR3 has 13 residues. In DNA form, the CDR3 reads TGCGCCAGCCGTCGACAGGGGACAACTGAAGCTTTCTTT. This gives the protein CASRRQGTTEAFF.

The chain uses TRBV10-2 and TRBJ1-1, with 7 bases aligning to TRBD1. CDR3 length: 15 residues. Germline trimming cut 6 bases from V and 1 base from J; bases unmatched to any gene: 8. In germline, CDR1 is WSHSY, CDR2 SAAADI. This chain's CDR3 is CASRFPGGSNTEAFF. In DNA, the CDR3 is TGCGCCAGCAGATTCCCAGGGGGTTCGAACACTGAAGCTTTCTTT.

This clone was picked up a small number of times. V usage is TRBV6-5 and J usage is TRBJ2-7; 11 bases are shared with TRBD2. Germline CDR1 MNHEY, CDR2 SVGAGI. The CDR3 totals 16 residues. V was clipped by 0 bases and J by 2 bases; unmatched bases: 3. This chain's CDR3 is CASSYSGLAETYEQYF. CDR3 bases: TGTGCCAGCAGTTACTCGGGACTAGCGGAAACCTACGAGCAGTACTTC.

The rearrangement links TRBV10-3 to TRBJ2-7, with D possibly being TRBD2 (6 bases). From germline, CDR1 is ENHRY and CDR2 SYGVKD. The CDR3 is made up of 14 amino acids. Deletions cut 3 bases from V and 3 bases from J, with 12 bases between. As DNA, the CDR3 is TGTGCCATCAGTGAATTGAGGAGGGACTACGAGCAGTACTTC. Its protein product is CAISELRRDYEQYF.

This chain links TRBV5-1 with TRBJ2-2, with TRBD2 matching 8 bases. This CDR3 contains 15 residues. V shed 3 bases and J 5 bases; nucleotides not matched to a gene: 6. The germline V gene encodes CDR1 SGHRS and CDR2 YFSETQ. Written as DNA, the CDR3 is TGCGCCAGCAGCTGGTCTAGCGGGCCTACCGGGGAGCTGTTTTTT. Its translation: CASSWSSGPTGELFF.

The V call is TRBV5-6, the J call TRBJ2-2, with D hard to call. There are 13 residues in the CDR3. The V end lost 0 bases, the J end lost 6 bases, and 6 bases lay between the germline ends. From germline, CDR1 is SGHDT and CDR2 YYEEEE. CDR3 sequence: CASSLGSPGELFF. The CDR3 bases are TGTGCCAGCAGCTTGGGAAGCCCCGGGGAGCTGTTTTTT.

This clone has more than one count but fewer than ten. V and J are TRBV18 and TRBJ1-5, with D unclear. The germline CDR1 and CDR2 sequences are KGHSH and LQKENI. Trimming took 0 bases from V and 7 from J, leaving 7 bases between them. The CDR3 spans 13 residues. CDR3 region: CASSPPVGQPQHF. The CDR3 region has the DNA TGTGCCAGCTCACCACCAGTGGGACAGCCCCAGCATTTT.

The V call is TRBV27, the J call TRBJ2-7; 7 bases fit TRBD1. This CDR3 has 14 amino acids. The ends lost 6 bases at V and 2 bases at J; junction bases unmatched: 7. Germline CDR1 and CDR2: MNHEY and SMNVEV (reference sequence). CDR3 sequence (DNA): TGTGCCAGCAGCAAACAGGGGCCAACCTACGAGCAGTACTTC. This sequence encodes CASSKQGPTYEQYF.

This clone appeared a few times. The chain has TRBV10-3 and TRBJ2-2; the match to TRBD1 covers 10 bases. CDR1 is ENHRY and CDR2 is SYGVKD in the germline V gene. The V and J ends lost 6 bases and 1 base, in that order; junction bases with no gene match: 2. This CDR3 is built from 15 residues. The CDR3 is CAISRTGGNTGELFF. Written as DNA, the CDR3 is TGTGCCATCAGCAGGACAGGGGGGAACACCGGGGAGCTGTTTTTT.

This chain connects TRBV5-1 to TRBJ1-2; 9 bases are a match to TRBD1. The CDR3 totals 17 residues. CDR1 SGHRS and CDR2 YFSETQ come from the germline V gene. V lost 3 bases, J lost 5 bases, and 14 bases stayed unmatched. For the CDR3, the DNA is TGCGCCAGCAGCTGGTGGACAGGGGTCTCAGCATCGTATGGCTACACCTTC. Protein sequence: CASSWWTGVSASYGYTF.

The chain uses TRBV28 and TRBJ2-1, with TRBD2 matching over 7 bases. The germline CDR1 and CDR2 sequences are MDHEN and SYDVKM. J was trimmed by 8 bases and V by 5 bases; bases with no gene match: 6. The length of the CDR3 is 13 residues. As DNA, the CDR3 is TGTGCCAGCAGTGCCGCTGGGGGGGATGAGCAGTTCTTC. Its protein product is CASSAAGGDEQFF.